One and the same sample provided the 4 T cell receptor beta chains below, sequenced in a study of breast tumors, draining lymph nodes, adjacent tissues. MiXCR, run by TCRdb on the multiplex PCR reads, gives a single entry per CDR3 protein. Of tens of thousands of distinct CDR3 sequences listed, roughly 60% were seen once; the top ten hold 15% to 20%. Sequencing used tumor-adjacent breast tissue. The receptors stem from a female donor with breast cancer. Some clones in this sample may be carry-over from other donors' samples.

Concerning this clonotype itself: One end of the junction fails to match germline, which may point to a read error. For the CDR3, the DNA is TGTGCCAGCAGTCCCGACAGGGGGACTAATGAAAAGCTGTTTTTT. Its translation: CASSPDRGTNEKLFF. V usage is TRBV12-3 or TRBV12-4 and J usage is TRBJ1-4; 9 nucleotides agree with TRBD1. This CDR3 comprises 15 residues.

The rearrangement links TRBV7-2 to TRBJ1-6; 8 bases agree with TRBD1. The length of the CDR3 is 15 residues. CDR1 is SGHTA and CDR2 is FQGNSA in the germline V gene. The V gene end was trimmed by 2 bases and the J gene end by 10 bases; junction bases not matched to a gene: 7. CDR3 in amino acids: CASSLRQGARSPLHF. DNA of the CDR3: TGTGCCAGCAGCTTAAGGCAGGGGGCCCGGTCACCCCTCCACTTT. Complete variable domain (other parts from reference TRBV7-2 and TRBJ1-6): GAGVSQSPSNKVTEKGKDVELRCDPISGHTALYWYRQSLGQGLEFLIYFQGNSAPDKSGLPSDRFSAERTGGSVSTLTIQRTQQEDSAVYLCASSLRQGARSPLHFGNGTRLTVT.

The J gene is TRBJ2-5, the V gene TRBV7-8, with D uncertain. Germline CDR1 is SGHVS and CDR2 is FQNEAQ. This CDR3 contains 15 residues. Trimming removed 5 bases from V and 3 bases from J, with 16 bases in between. CDR3 loop: CASSQIRNREETQYF. CDR3 nucleotide sequence: TGTGCCAGCAGCCAGATCCGGAACAGAGAAGAGACCCAGTACTTC.

This clonotype was detected only once. V usage is TRBV2 and J usage is TRBJ2-7; D ambiguous. In germline, CDR1 is SNHLY, CDR2 FYNNEI. The CDR3 is 11 amino acids. With 9 bases removed from V and 2 bases from J, the gap between germline ends came to 8 bases. Here the CDR3 DNA reads TGTGCCAGTGGGTGGACCTACGAGCAGTACTTC. It specifies CASGWTYEQYF.